This TCR beta chain was sequenced for a study of T cell repertoires in cytomegalovirus infection. TCRdb reprocessed the reads via MiXCR and lists one record per CDR3 protein. The sample gives around 630,000 distinct CDR3 sequences, roughly 26% of which show up once; around 7.6% is in the top ten. This clonotype appeared a few times. The length of the CDR3 is 13 residues. Germline V gene sequence: CDR1 DFQATT, CDR2 SNEGSKA (reference sequence). Deletions cut 7 bases from V and 0 bases from J, with 10 bases between. The rearrangement joins TRBV20-1 to TRBJ1-3; D ambiguous. The TCR comes from a human donor in good health (CMV status not recorded). Some clones in this sample may be carry-over from other donors' samples. Specimen: CD8+ T cells from PBMCs. The CDR3 nucleotides read TGCAGTGTTCCTGACTCCTCTGGAAACACCATATATTTT. This gives the protein CSVPDSSGNTIYF.